The 20 T cell receptor beta chains listed next were all sequenced from one sample in a study of blood T cell repertoires in COVID-19. Clones were sequenced by immunoSEQ multiplex PCR, and TCRdb holds only the in-frame ones, with some missing. The top ten hold around 3% of the sample, which has under 300,000 clones, about nine tenths seen once. The sequenced material came from peripheral blood. All receptors derive from a woman aged 25 to 39 with active or convalescent COVID-19.

The gene calls are TRBV2 and TRBJ2-3, with D maybe TRBD2 (6 bases). Germline V gene lookup returns CDR1 SNHLY and CDR2 FYNNEI. V lost 5 bases and J lost 6, with 15 bases in between. The CDR3 covers 14 residues. The CDR3 loop reads CASSWRGATDTQYF. The DNA of the CDR3 is TGTGCCAGCAGTTGGCGGGGTGCTACGGATACGCAGTATTTT.

The rearrangement links TRBV7-3 to TRBJ2-7; TRBD2 aligns across 8 bases. Germline CDR1 SGHTA, CDR2 FQGTGA. The trim removed 5 bases at V and 1 base at J, leaving 7 bases unmatched. This CDR3 contains 15 residues. The CDR3 DNA sequence: TGTGCCAGCAGCATCCACGGCGGGGGGTCCTACGAGCAGTACTTC. Translated, it gives CASSIHGGGSYEQYF.

The chain joins TRBV7-3 to TRBJ1-1; D uncertain. Trimming took off 5 bases at V and 1 base at J, with 8 bases between the two ends. The CDR3 has 13 amino acids. Germline assignment: CDR1 SGHTA and CDR2 FQGTGA. The DNA of the CDR3 is TGTGCCAGCAGCCTTAACACGAACACTGAAGCTTTCTTT. Translating it yields CASSLNTNTEAFF.

The chain has TRBV6-5 and TRBJ2-4, with 9 nucleotides matching TRBD1. This CDR3 contains 14 residues. The ends lost 5 bases at V and 7 bases at J; junction bases unmatched: 6. Germline CDR1 MNHEY, CDR2 SVGAGI. The CDR3 sequence: CASSRQGGANIQYF. CDR3 DNA: TGTGCCAGCAGTCGACAGGGGGGAGCGAACATTCAGTACTTC.

The chain has TRBV11-2 and TRBJ1-3; D is unresolved. The CDR3 consists of 14 residues. Germline CDR1 reads SGHAT; CDR2 reads FQNNGV. Trimming took 5 bases from V and 0 from J, leaving 8 bases between them. The CDR3 DNA follows: TGTGCCAGCAGCGCGTACTACTCTGGAAACACCATATATTTT. Its translation is CASSAYYSGNTIYF.

V usage is TRBV18 and J usage is TRBJ2-7; D might be TRBD1 (5 bases). V was shortened by 2 bases and J by 3 bases, with 8 bases between the two germline ends. This CDR3 spans 13 amino acids. Germline V gene sequence: CDR1 KGHSH, CDR2 LQKENI. The CDR3 reads CASSPTQGYEQYF. CDR3 nucleotide sequence: TGTGCCAGCTCACCAACCCAGGGCTACGAGCAGTACTTC.

The chain combines TRBV14 with TRBJ1-6; D call uncertain. This CDR3 region has 14 residues. V dropped 5 bases and J dropped 10 bases, with 15 bases sitting between them. Looked up from germline, CDR1 is SGHDN and CDR2 is FVKESK. As DNA, the CDR3 is TGTGCCAGCAGCACAACGGCAGACTCCTCACCCCTCCACTTT. This codes for CASSTTADSSPLHF.

The chain couples TRBV2 to TRBJ1-1; TRBD1 matches 8 bases. From germline, CDR1 is SNHLY and CDR2 FYNNEI. J was trimmed by 1 base and V by 7 bases; bases with no gene match: 2. This CDR3 has 13 residues. CDR3 bases: TGTGCCAGCAAAGGACAGGGGAACACTGAAGCTTTCTTT. It translates to CASKGQGNTEAFF.

CDR3 nucleotide sequence: TGTGCCAGCAGCCAAGGTGCCCGGGGAACTCAGTACTTC. It encodes CASSQGARGTQYF. The gene calls are TRBV14 and TRBJ2-4; TRBD2 is a possible D gene (5 bases). V was shortened by 1 base and J by 12 bases, with 13 bases between the two germline ends. The CDR3 is 13 amino acids. Germline lookup yields CDR1 SGHDN and CDR2 FVKESK. Using reference TRBV14 and TRBJ2-4 for the parts outside the CDR3, the full variable domain is EAGVTQFPSHSVIEKGQTVTLRCDPISGHDNLYWYRRVMGKEIKFLLHFVKESKQDESGMPNNRFLAERTGGTYSTLKVQPAELEDSGVYFCASSQGARGTQYFGAGTRLSVL.

The chain links TRBV6-2 or TRBV6-3 to TRBJ1-1, with D perhaps matching TRBD1 (5 bases). Germline-derived CDR1 and CDR2 are MNHEY and SVGEGT. The CDR3 totals 13 residues. V gave up 4 bases and J gave up 8 bases, with 14 bases separating them. The CDR3 sequence: CASSWGHANEAFF. The CDR3 region has the DNA TGTGCCAGCAGTTGGGGCCACGCTAACGAAGCTTTCTTT.

This chain uses TRBV3-1 (or the pseudogene TRBV3-2) with TRBJ1-1; D remains ambiguous. CDR3 length: 14 residues. CDR1 and CDR2 from the germline V gene are LGHDT and YNNKEL (reference sequence). V dropped 5 bases and J dropped 1 base, with 11 bases sitting between them. DNA of the CDR3: TGTGCCAGCAGCTCTCGAGACTCGAACACTGAAGCTTTCTTT. Translating it yields CASSSRDSNTEAFF.

DNA of the CDR3: TGTGCCATTTCCCCGGGAGGGGGAAACACCGGGGAGCTGTTTTTT. Encoded protein: CAISPGGGNTGELFF. The J gene is TRBJ2-2, the V gene TRBV7-6; 8 nucleotides align to TRBD2. The CDR3 runs to 15 residues. The ends lost 10 bases at V and 2 bases at J; junction bases unmatched: 9. Germline values: CDR1 SGHVS, CDR2 FNYEAQ.

V usage is TRBV6-5 and J usage is TRBJ2-7, with D tentatively TRBD2 (7 bases). The CDR3 consists of 16 residues. V lost 0 bases, J lost 1 base, and 13 bases lay in between. Per the germline V gene, CDR1 is MNHEY and CDR2 is SVGAGI. The CDR3 loop reads CASSYSGRGLSYEQYF. The CDR3 region has the DNA TGTGCCAGCAGTTACTCGGGGCGGGGGCTGTCCTACGAGCAGTACTTC.

The chain recombines TRBV2 with TRBJ1-3; D not certain. Trimming removed 6 bases from V and 0 bases from J, with 9 bases in between. This CDR3 has 14 amino acids. Germline V gene data show CDR1 as SNHLY and CDR2 as FYNNEI. The CDR3 sequence is CASSGSHSGNTIYF. The CDR3 region has the DNA TGTGCCAGCAGCGGGAGTCACTCTGGAAACACCATATATTTT.

V is TRBV28 and J is TRBJ1-4, with a weak D call TRBD1 (6 bases). Germline V CDR1 and CDR2: MDHEN, SYDVKM. Trimming pared 10 bases from V and 5 bases from J, leaving 14 bases between. The CDR3 has 13 amino acids. In nucleotides, the CDR3 is TGTGCCATCGGGGACACCCCAAATGAAAAACTGTTTTTT. Its protein product is CAIGDTPNEKLFF.

The chain carries TRBV7-9 and TRBJ2-5; TRBD2 matches at 8 bases. V was pared by 3 bases and J by 5 bases, with 5 bases of the junction left unmatched. CDR1 is SEHNR, CDR2 FQNEAQ, per germline (reference sequence). This CDR3 region has 14 residues. DNA of the CDR3: TGTGCCAGCAGCTTTACGGGGGGGCGGGAGACCCAGTACTTC. This gives the protein CASSFTGGRETQYF.

This chain connects TRBV11-1 to TRBJ2-1, with D maybe TRBD1 (6 bases). This CDR3 region has 16 residues. Trimming shortened V by 5 bases and J by 0 bases, and 14 bases separated the two germline ends. Per the germline V gene, CDR1 is SGHAT and CDR2 is FQDESV (reference sequence). Here the CDR3 DNA reads TGTGCCAGCAGCCTAGTATGGACAGCCTCCTACAATGAGCAGTTCTTC. Its translation: CASSLVWTASYNEQFF.

The gene calls are TRBV6-5 and TRBJ1-2; 9 bases map to TRBD1. CDR1 is MNHEY and CDR2 is SVGAGI in the germline V gene. The CDR3 runs 14 residues. V lost 9 bases, J lost 8 bases, and 13 bases stayed unmatched. The CDR3 here is CASKIQGASAGYTF. CDR3 nucleotides: TGTGCCAGTAAGATACAGGGGGCGTCGGCCGGCTACACCTTC.

This clone was detected once. The chain carries TRBV15 and TRBJ2-2, with D possibly TRBD2 on 5 matching bases. This CDR3 has 14 residues. The germline V gene encodes CDR1 LNHNV and CDR2 YYDKDF (reference sequence). With 7 bases removed from V and 0 bases from J, the gap between germline ends came to 9 bases. Here the CDR3 reads CATTLVPNTGELFF. In nucleotides, the CDR3 is TGTGCCACCACACTAGTTCCGAACACCGGGGAGCTGTTTTTT.

The rearrangement joins TRBV5-1 to TRBJ2-4, with TRBD2 matching 13 bases. CDR3 length: 16 residues. Germline values: CDR1 SGHRS, CDR2 YFSETQ. The V and J ends lost 4 bases and 7 bases, in that order; junction bases with no gene match: 8. CDR3 amino acids: CASSRGTSGEGNIQYF. CDR3 DNA: TGCGCCAGCAGCCGAGGGACTAGCGGGGAGGGGAACATTCAGTACTTC.